Shown below are 24 T cell receptor beta chains from a single sample sequenced in a study of T cell repertoires in cytomegalovirus infection. TCRdb passed the reads through MiXCR, listing each CDR3 protein once. The table shows some 920,000 distinct CDR3 sequences, with approximately 31% occurring only once. These receptors' targets are unknown. The sequencing here drew on cultured CD8+ T cells from PBMCs, taken from culture after CMV antigen stimulation. Receptors originate from a human donor in good health (CMV status not recorded). Some clones in this sample may be carry-over from other donors' samples.

Remarks on this clonotype: A much more abundant neighbour one base away suggests this may be a read error. V and J are TRBV7-6 and TRBJ1-6, with D possibly being TRBD1 (5 bases). This CDR3 region has 16 residues. Germline V gives CDR1 SGHVS, CDR2 FNYEAQ. The CDR3: CTSSPKSGVHNSPLHF. The CDR3 DNA reads as TGTACCAGCAGCCCAAAATCGGGGGTGCATAATTCACCCCTCCACTTT.

This clonotype was detected only a few times. The genes are TRBV28 and TRBJ2-7, with D possibly matching TRBD1 (6 bases). The germline V and J ends were trimmed by 6 bases and 7 bases, with 16 bases remaining between them. This CDR3 has 13 amino acids. CDR1 and CDR2 from the germline V gene are MDHEN and SYDVKM. CDR3 residues: CASSSNRAWEQYV. The DNA for the CDR3 is TGTGCCAGCAGCTCCAACAGGGCTTGGGAGCAGTACGTC.

V gene TRBV12-5 combines with J gene TRBJ2-1, with D perhaps TRBD1 (6 bases). The germline V gene encodes CDR1 LGHNT and CDR2 FRNRAP. Trimming left V 11 bases short and J 9 bases short, with 14 bases between. The CDR3 consists of 11 residues. DNA of the CDR3: TGTGCTGGCCAAGGGGGAAGTGAGCAGTTCTTC. This sequence encodes CAGQGGSEQFF.

The gene calls are TRBV15 and TRBJ2-1, with 7 nucleotides matching TRBD2. Germline CDR1 LNHNV, CDR2 YYDKDF (reference sequence). CDR3 length: 17 amino acids. The V and J ends lost 6 bases and 0 bases, in that order; junction bases with no gene match: 11. For the CDR3, the DNA is TGTGCCACCAGAACCCCGCGAGGCGGGAGCTCCTACAATGAGCAGTTCTTC. Protein sequence: CATRTPRGGSSYNEQFF. The full variable domain, completed using reference TRBV15 and TRBJ2-1, is DAMVIQNPRYQVTQFGKPVTLSCSQTLNHNVMYWYQQKSSQAPKLLFHYYDKDFNNEADTPDNFQSRRPNTSFCFLDIRSPGLGDTAMYLCATRTPRGGSSYNEQFFGPGTRLTVL.

This clonotype turned up a few times. This sequence joins TRBV27 and TRBJ1-1; D unresolved. Germline CDR1 is MNHEY and CDR2 is SMNVEV (reference sequence). Trimming took off 8 bases at V and 1 base at J, with 20 bases between the two ends. This CDR3 is 16 amino acids long. The CDR3 is CASLDTLSATNTEAFF. The CDR3 DNA is TGTGCCAGCTTGGATACTCTTTCGGCTACGAACACTGAAGCTTTCTTT.

This clonotype turned up a few times. CDR3 sequence reads: CASSFGQGSEAFF. CDR3 DNA: TGTGCCAGCAGCTTCGGACAGGGGTCTGAAGCTTTCTTT. V gene TRBV7-9 combines with J gene TRBJ1-1; 9 positions match TRBD1. V was pared by 3 bases and J by 6 bases, with 2 bases of the junction left unmatched. Germline V lookup: CDR1 SEHNR, CDR2 FQNEAQ (reference sequence). The CDR3 loop spans 13 amino acids.

The J gene is TRBJ2-1, the V gene TRBV24-1, with 13 bases matching TRBD2. Unmatched junction bases numbered 7, after V lost 7 bases and J lost 8 bases. CDR3 length: 15 amino acids. Germline loops: CDR1 KGHDR, CDR2 SFDVKD. The CDR3 loop is CATSPGTSGEDEQFF. In DNA, the CDR3 is TGTGCCACCAGCCCCGGGACTAGCGGGGAGGATGAGCAGTTCTTC.

J is TRBJ1-1 and V is TRBV7-9, with TRBD1 matching over 7 bases. The CDR3 consists of 15 residues. V lost 0 bases to trimming and J lost 7 bases; unmatched junction nucleotides: 8. The germline gives CDR1 SEHNR, CDR2 FQNEAQ (reference sequence). CDR3 protein: CASSLARDRDGEAFF. The CDR3 nucleotides are TGTGCCAGCAGCTTAGCCCGCGACAGGGATGGTGAAGCTTTCTTT. Full variable domain (remainder filled in from reference TRBV7-9 and TRBJ1-1): DTGVSQNPRHKITKRGQNVTFRCDPISEHNRLYWYRQTLGQGPEFLTYFQNEAQLEKSRLLSDRFSAERPKGSFSTLEIQRTEQGDSAMYLCASSLARDRDGEAFFGQGTRLTVV.

The table lists this clonotype with many counts. The rearrangement links TRBV10-3 to TRBJ2-7; D might be TRBD1 (6 bases). CDR3 length: 16 amino acids. The germline CDR1 and CDR2 sequences are ENHRY and SYGVKD. The V end lost 6 bases, the J end lost 1 base, and 19 bases lay between the germline ends. The CDR3: CAIRKTGELASYEQYF. CDR3 sequence (DNA): TGTGCCATCAGAAAGACAGGAGAGTTGGCTTCCTACGAGCAGTACTTC.

This rearrangement joins TRBV4-1 to TRBJ2-5, with D unclear. The CDR3 extends over 14 amino acids. Trimming took off 3 bases at V and 0 bases at J, with 8 bases between the two ends. From germline, CDR1 is MGHRA and CDR2 YSYEKL. In DNA form, the CDR3 reads TGCGCCAGCAGCCAGAACCGGGACCAAGAGACCCAGTACTTC. This encodes CASSQNRDQETQYF.

For this clonotype: A much larger clone differs by one base, so this may be a read error. The rearrangement uses TRBV6-2 or TRBV6-3 and TRBJ2-7; the D is unclear. CDR1 and CDR2 from the germline V gene are MNHEY and SVGEGT. Trimming cost V 2 bases and J 5 bases, with 4 bases left between them. The CDR3 is 11 residues long. The CDR3 coding sequence is TGTGCCAGCAGTTACCCGGACGAGCAGTACTTC. Translation gives CASSYPDEQYF.

The chain employs TRBV6-5 and TRBJ2-2; D possibly uses TRBD1 or TRBD2 (6 bases each). Germline values: CDR1 MNHEY, CDR2 SVGAGI. The CDR3 is 14 amino acids. Trimming left V 6 bases short and J 7 bases short, with 15 bases between. The CDR3 region has the DNA TGTGCCAGCAGCCAACTAGGGGGGAACGGGGAGCTGTTTTTT. Translation: CASSQLGGNGELFF.

There are many counts of this clonotype. This chain uses TRBV12-3 or TRBV12-4 with TRBJ1-4; D gene uncertain. The CDR3 is 15 residues long. Trimming removed 2 bases at V and 5 bases at J, with 12 bases between. CDR3 in amino acids: CASSLRGRVNEKLFF. The DNA of the CDR3 is TGTGCCAGCAGTTTAAGAGGGCGGGTAAATGAAAAACTGTTTTTT.

This clonotype came up a few times. The chain combines TRBV6-1 with TRBJ2-3; 7 bases are shared with TRBD2. Losses at the gene ends were 7 bases for V and 6 bases for J; bases not matched to a gene: 1. CDR3 length: 11 residues. Germline CDR1 and CDR2: MNHNS and SASEGT. CDR3 coding DNA: TGTGCCAGCAACGGGAGGGATACGCAGTATTTT. The encoded protein is CASNGRDTQYF.

J is TRBJ1-5 and V is TRBV5-8, with D tentatively TRBD1 (6 bases). V was pared by 4 bases and J by 3 bases, with 11 bases between. In germline, CDR1 is SGHTS, CDR2 YDEGEE. CDR3 size: 14 residues. CDR3 sequence (DNA): TGTGCCAGCAGCGTGGGACACTACAATCAGCCCCAGCATTTT. Protein product: CASSVGHYNQPQHF.

In its sample, this clonotype was seen a few times. The chain has TRBV28 and TRBJ1-1, with 10 bases fitting TRBD1. Trimming took 11 bases from V and 5 from J; bases not matched to a gene: 8. In germline, CDR1 is MDHEN, CDR2 SYDVKM. The CDR3 covers 13 residues. In DNA, the CDR3 is TGTGCCGGGATGGACAGGGGGATTACTGAAGCTTTCTTT. Protein sequence: CAGMDRGITEAFF.

This clonotype appeared a single time. The rearrangement links TRBV29-1 to TRBJ2-1, with TRBD2 matching 8 bases. CDR1 is SQVTM and CDR2 is ANQGSEA in the germline V gene. V gave up 0 bases and J gave up 2 bases; unmatched junction bases: 9. The CDR3 length is 17 residues. The CDR3 is CSVEDRGGIRTYNEQFF. The DNA of the CDR3 is TGCAGCGTTGAAGATCGGGGGGGCATTCGAACCTACAATGAGCAGTTCTTC.

This clonotype occurred a few times. The chain couples TRBV4-3 to TRBJ1-6; D unresolved. Germline lookup yields CDR1 LGHNA and CDR2 YSLEER. The CDR3 has 15 residues. V was pared by 4 bases and J by 4 bases, with 11 bases between. CDR3 nucleotide sequence: TGCGCCAGCAGCCGACTCCAAGGGTATAATTCACCCCTCCACTTT. Its protein product is CASSRLQGYNSPLHF.

The sample holds one count of this clonotype. The CDR3 region is CASSEMAPGTEAFF. CDR3 nucleotide sequence: TGTGCCAGCAGTGAGATGGCCCCGGGCACTGAAGCTTTCTTT. V and J are TRBV2 and TRBJ1-1; no definite D call. Trimming removed 3 bases at V and 4 bases at J, with 12 bases between. The germline CDR1 and CDR2 sequences are SNHLY and FYNNEI. The CDR3 length is 14 residues.

The gene calls are TRBV6-6 and TRBJ1-1; D remains ambiguous. Trimming pared 5 bases from V and 8 bases from J, leaving 12 bases between. Germline V CDR1 and CDR2: MNHNY, SVGAGI (reference sequence). The CDR3 is 12 residues long. This chain's CDR3 is CASSRGTEEAFF. The CDR3 coding sequence is TGTGCCAGCAGTAGAGGTACTGAGGAAGCTTTCTTT.

For this clonotype: Possible read error: a much larger clone is one base away. The chain carries TRBV7-2 and TRBJ2-5; no reliable D call. Trimming left V 5 bases short and J 5 bases short, with 21 bases between. The CDR3 is made up of 16 amino acids. Per germline, CDR1 SGHTA and CDR2 FQGNSA. The CDR3 DNA reads as TGTGCCAGCAGCAGGTGGGCCAACTCCGTACGGGAGACCCAGTACTTC. Translating it yields CASSRWANSVRETQYF.

The rearrangement uses TRBV5-6 and TRBJ2-4, with TRBD1 matching 11 bases. The V gene's germline CDR1 is SGHDT and CDR2 YYEEEE. The CDR3 is 15 residues long. With V trimmed by 4 bases and J by 10 bases, 10 bases remained unmatched. The CDR3 region has the DNA TGTGCCAGCAGCCAACGGACGGGACAGGGGGGAATTCAGTACTTC. Protein product: CASSQRTGQGGIQYF.

Turning to this clonotype: A much larger clonotype is one base distant, so this may be a read error. The rearrangement links TRBV27 to TRBJ2-1; no firm D call. Germline lookup yields CDR1 MNHEY and CDR2 SMNVEV (reference sequence). The CDR3 is 14 amino acids. Written as DNA, the CDR3 is TGTGCCAGCTGTTTGCTTGGCCCCTACAATGAGCAGTTCTTC. Protein: CASCLLGPYNEQFF.

On this clonotype: One end of the junction does not line up with germline, which may come from a read error. The rearrangement links TRBV25-1 to TRBJ2-2; D assignment may be TRBD1 or TRBD2 (5 bases each). The CDR3 is made up of 18 amino acids. Germline CDR1 reads MGHDK; CDR2 reads SYGVNS. Here the CDR3 reads CASSERASRGRGTGDLFF. CDR3 DNA: TGTGCCAGCAGTGAGCGGGCCTCCCGGGGACGGGGCACCGGGGATCTGTTTTTT.